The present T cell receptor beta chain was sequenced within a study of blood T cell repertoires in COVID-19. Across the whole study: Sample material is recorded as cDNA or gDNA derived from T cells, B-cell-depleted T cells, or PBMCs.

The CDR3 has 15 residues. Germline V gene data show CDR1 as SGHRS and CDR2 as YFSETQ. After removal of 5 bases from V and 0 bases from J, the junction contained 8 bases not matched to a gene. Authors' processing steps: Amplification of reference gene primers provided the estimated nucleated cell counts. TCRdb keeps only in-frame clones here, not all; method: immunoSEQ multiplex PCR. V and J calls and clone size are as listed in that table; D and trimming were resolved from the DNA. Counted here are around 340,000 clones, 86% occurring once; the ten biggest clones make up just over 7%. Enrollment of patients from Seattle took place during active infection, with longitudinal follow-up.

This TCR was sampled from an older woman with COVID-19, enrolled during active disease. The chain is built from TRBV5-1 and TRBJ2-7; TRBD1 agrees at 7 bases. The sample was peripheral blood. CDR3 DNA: TGCGCCAGCAGGGGCCTCGACAGGGCCTCCTACGAGCAGTACTTC. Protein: CASRGLDRASYEQYF.